This T cell receptor (beta chain) was captured in a study of vaccination and CD4 T cells after COVID-19. Overall study: It was a median about 93 days after diagnosis, with a range of 35 to 161, that post-COVID samples were drawn.

As to treatment: roughly 10-day PBMC culture with coronavirus spike peptide pools or control peptides (ViraFEST assay). Using peptide pools, antigen-specific T cells were expanded in ViraFEST before TCRs were sequenced. This clonotype was seen a few times. Its antigen is currently unknown. The CDR3 consists of 12 residues. Germline assignment: CDR1 MNHNS and CDR2 SASEGT. V was cut by 4 bases and J by 2 bases, with 5 bases left in between. Sequenced with the Oncomine TCR Beta short-read assay was DNA taken from cultured CD4+ T cells. TCRdb redid the calling of the PCR reads with MiXCR, one entry per CDR3 protein. Altogether about 14,000 distinct CDR3 sequences are present, around a third being singletons, with the ten largest covering roughly 10%.

Sequenced here: CD4+ T cells from blood, cultured in vitro, sampled after SARS-CoV-2 vaccination. The TCR was taken from a human donor who had recovered from COVID-19. The rearrangement joins TRBV6-1 to TRBJ2-5; a possible D gene is TRBD1 (5 bases). The CDR3 is CASSAGQETQYF. The CDR3 nucleotides are TGTGCCAGCAGTGCAGGGCAAGAGACCCAGTACTTC.